Presented here are 9 T cell receptor beta chains from one specimen sequenced in a study of CD8+ T cells in alopecia areata. Following RNA extraction, reverse transcription yielded cDNA that acted as the sequencing template. Assay used: immunoSEQ multiplex PCR; TCRdb lists only in-frame clones, some missing. The sample includes approximately 180,000 clones, about 54% of them seen just once. Indicated treatment: oral pan-JAK inhibitor, 5-10 mg twice daily. This specimen was CD4+ T cells sorted from blood, taken at approximately week 56, from a patient treated with tofacitinib. All receptors come from a human donor with alopecia areata.

This clone was observed a single time. The rearrangement joins TRBV2 to TRBJ2-3, with D possibly being TRBD1 (6 bases). The CDR3 totals 14 residues. In germline, CDR1 is SNHLY, CDR2 FYNNEI. Trimming shortened V by 7 bases and J by 1 base, and 12 bases separated the two germline ends. In DNA, the CDR3 is TGTGCCAGCAAGCGGACAGCCGGCACAGATACGCAGTATTTT. Translation: CASKRTAGTDTQYF.

This chain links TRBV30 with TRBJ1-2, with 8 bases fitting TRBD1. Trimming took 4 bases from V and 5 from J; bases not matched to a gene: 12. The CDR3 loop spans 15 amino acids. Germline V gene lookup returns CDR1 GTSNPN and CDR2 SVGIG (reference sequence). Written as DNA, the CDR3 is TGTGCCTGGAAACGGACAGGGTGGCTAACGTATGGCTACACCTTC. Protein product: CAWKRTGWLTYGYTF.

The chain uses TRBV19 and TRBJ1-5; TRBD1 matches 7 bases. Germline lookup yields CDR1 LNHDA and CDR2 SQIVND (reference sequence). The V and J ends lost 3 bases and 3 bases, in that order; junction bases with no gene match: 8. The CDR3 length is 16 residues. Here the CDR3 DNA reads TGTGCCAGTAGTATTCGACCGACAGGGATCAATCAGCCCCAGCATTTT. Encoded protein: CASSIRPTGINQPQHF. Full variable domain (remainder filled in from reference TRBV19 and TRBJ1-5): DGGITQSPKYLFRKEGQNVTLSCEQNLNHDAMYWYRQDPGQGLRLIYYSQIVNDFQKGDIAEGYSVSREKKESFPLTVTSAQKNPTAFYLCASSIRPTGINQPQHFGDGTRLSIL.

The chain is built from TRBV30 and TRBJ1-2; a weak D match, TRBD1 (5 bases). The CDR3 is 14 amino acids. V was cut by 4 bases and J by 0 bases, with 12 bases left in between. Germline V gives CDR1 GTSNPN, CDR2 SVGIG (reference sequence). CDR3: CAWNPQGANYGYTF. The DNA of the CDR3 is TGTGCCTGGAACCCCCAGGGCGCTAACTATGGCTACACCTTC. Using reference TRBV30 and TRBJ1-2 for the parts outside the CDR3, the full variable domain is SQTIHQWPATLVQPVGSPLSLECTVEGTSNPNLYWYRQAAGRGLQLLFYSVGIGQISSEVPQNLSASRPQDRQFILSSKKLLLSDSGFYLCAWNPQGANYGYTFGSGTRLTVV.

V gene TRBV30 combines with J gene TRBJ2-1; 7 positions match TRBD1. The junction had 4 bases not matched to a gene; V was cut back by 5 bases and J by 9 bases. This CDR3 region has 11 residues. CDR1 and CDR2 (germline): GTSNPN, SVGIG (reference sequence). The CDR3 sequence: CAWDRVAEQFF. CDR3 bases: TGTGCCTGGGACAGGGTCGCTGAGCAGTTCTTC.

This clone was seen more than once but under ten times. This chain connects TRBV6-5 to TRBJ2-7; 9 nucleotides line up with TRBD1. With 2 bases clipped from V and 4 bases from J, the junction kept 0 bases outside the gene matches. The germline V gene has CDR1 MNHEY and CDR2 SVGAGI. CDR3 length: 13 residues. Here the CDR3 DNA reads TGTGCCAGCAGTTACGACAGGGGGTACGAGCAGTACTTC. It codes for CASSYDRGYEQYF.

The chain recombines TRBV30 with TRBJ1-3; D uncertain. The V end was cut by 5 bases, the J end by 2 bases, with 7 bases between. CDR3 length: 12 residues. CDR1 is GTSNPN, CDR2 SVGIG, per germline (reference sequence). The CDR3 nucleotides are TGTGCCTGGGTAGGCGCTGGAAACACCATATATTTT. It translates to CAWVGAGNTIYF.

The J gene is TRBJ2-1, the V gene TRBV5-1; TRBD1 matches at 9 bases. Germline V gene sequence: CDR1 SGHRS, CDR2 YFSETQ. This CDR3 has 11 residues. Trimming cost V 6 bases and J 9 bases; bases outside gene matches: 1. The CDR3 bases are TGCGCCAGCAAGGGACAGGGTGAGCAGTTCTTC. It is translated as CASKGQGEQFF.

The count of this clone is one. This sequence joins TRBV14 and TRBJ1-1; maybe TRBD1 (5 bases). The CDR3 totals 17 residues. Trimming shortened V by 0 bases and J by 1 base, and 15 bases separated the two germline ends. Germline lookup yields CDR1 SGHDN and CDR2 FVKESK. The chain's CDR3 is CASSQDGAEHQNTEAFF. The DNA of the CDR3 is TGTGCCAGCAGCCAAGATGGGGCAGAACACCAGAACACTGAAGCTTTCTTT.